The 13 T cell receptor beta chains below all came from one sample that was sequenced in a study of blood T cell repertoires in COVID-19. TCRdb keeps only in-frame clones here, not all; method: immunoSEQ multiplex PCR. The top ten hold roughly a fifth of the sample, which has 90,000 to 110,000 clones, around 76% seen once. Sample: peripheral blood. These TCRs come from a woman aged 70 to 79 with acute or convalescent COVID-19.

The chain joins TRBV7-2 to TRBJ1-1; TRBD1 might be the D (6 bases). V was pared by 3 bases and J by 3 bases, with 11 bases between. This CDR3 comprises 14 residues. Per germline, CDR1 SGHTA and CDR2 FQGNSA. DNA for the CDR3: TGTGCCAGCAGCTTCGCCGGACAGTACACTGAAGCTTTCTTT. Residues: CASSFAGQYTEAFF.

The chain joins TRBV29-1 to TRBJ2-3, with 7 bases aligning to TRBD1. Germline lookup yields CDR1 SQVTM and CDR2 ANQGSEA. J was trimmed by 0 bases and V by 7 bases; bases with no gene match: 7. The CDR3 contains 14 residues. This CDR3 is CSADRAASTDTQYF. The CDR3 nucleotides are TGCAGCGCTGACAGGGCAGCTAGCACAGATACGCAGTATTTT.

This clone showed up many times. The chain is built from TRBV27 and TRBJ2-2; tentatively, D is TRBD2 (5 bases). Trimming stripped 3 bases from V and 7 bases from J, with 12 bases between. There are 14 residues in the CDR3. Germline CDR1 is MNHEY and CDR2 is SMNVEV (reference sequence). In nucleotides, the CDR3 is TGTGCCAGCAGTTTGCGGCGCGGGTTCGGGGAGCTGTTTTTT. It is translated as CASSLRRGFGELFF.

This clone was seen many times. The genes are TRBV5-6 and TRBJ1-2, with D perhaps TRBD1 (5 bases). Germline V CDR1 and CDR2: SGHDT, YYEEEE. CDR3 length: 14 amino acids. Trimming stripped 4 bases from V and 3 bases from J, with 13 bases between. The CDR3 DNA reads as TGTGCCAGCAGCGGGTGGGCCAGGGACTATGGCTACACCTTC. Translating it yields CASSGWARDYGYTF.

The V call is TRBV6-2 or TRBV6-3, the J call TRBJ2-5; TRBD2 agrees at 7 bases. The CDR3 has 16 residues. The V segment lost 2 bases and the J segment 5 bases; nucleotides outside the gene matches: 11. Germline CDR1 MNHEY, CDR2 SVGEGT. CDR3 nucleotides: TGTGCCAGCAGTTACGACCCCTGGGGGGGATGGGAGACCCAGTACTTC. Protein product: CASSYDPWGGWETQYF.

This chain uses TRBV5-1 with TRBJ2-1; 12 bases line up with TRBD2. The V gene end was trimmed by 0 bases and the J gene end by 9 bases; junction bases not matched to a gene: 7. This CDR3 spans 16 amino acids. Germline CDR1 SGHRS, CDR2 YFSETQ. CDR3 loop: CASSLDASGGVLEQFF. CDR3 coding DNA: TGCGCCAGCAGCTTGGACGCTAGCGGGGGGGTTCTTGAGCAGTTCTTC.

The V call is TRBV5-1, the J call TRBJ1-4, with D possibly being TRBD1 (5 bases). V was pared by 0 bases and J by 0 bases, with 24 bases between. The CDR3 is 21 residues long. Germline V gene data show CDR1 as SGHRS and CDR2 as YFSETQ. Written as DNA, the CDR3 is TGCGCCAGCAGCTTGGCATTAAGGGGAGGGGTCTCACCCGCAACTAATGAAAAACTGTTTTTT. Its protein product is CASSLALRGGVSPATNEKLFF.

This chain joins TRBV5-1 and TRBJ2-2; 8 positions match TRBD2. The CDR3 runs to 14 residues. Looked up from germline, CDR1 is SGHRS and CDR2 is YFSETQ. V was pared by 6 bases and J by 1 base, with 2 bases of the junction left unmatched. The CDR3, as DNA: TGCGCCAGCAAGGCGGGGGGGAACACCGGGGAGCTGTTTTTT. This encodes CASKAGGNTGELFF.

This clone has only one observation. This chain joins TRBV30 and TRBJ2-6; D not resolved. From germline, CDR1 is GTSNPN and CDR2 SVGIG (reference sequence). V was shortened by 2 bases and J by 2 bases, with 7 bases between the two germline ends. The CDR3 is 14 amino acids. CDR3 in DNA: TGTGCCTGGAGTCCAGGTCCTGGGGCCAACGTCCTGACTTTC. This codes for CAWSPGPGANVLTF.

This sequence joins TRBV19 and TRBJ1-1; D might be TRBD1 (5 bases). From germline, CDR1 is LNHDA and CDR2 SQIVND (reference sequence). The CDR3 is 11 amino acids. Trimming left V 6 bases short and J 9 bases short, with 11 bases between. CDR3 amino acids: CASRGLTKAFF. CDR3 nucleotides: TGTGCCAGTAGGGGGCTTACTAAAGCTTTCTTT.

CDR3 residues: CASSLRGGRSYNEQFF. CDR3 sequence (DNA): TGTGCCAGCAGCTTGAGGGGGGGGCGCTCCTACAATGAGCAGTTCTTC. The J gene is TRBJ2-1, the V gene TRBV7-6, with D tentatively TRBD2 (7 bases). This CDR3 spans 16 amino acids. Germline V gene sequence: CDR1 SGHVS, CDR2 FNYEAQ. The germline V and J ends were trimmed by 3 bases and 0 bases, with 12 bases remaining between them.

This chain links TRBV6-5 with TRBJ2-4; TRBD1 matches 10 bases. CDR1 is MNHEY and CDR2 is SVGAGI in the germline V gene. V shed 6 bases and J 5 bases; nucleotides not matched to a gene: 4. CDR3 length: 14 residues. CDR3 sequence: CASRDRGNQNIQYF. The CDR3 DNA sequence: TGTGCCAGCAGGGACAGGGGGAACCAAAACATTCAGTACTTC.

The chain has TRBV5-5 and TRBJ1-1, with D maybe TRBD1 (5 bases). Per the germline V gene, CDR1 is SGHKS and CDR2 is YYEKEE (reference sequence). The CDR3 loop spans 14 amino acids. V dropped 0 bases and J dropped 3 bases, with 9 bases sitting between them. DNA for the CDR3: TGTGCCAGCAGCTTGGGACCCAGGGACACTGAAGCTTTCTTT. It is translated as CASSLGPRDTEAFF.